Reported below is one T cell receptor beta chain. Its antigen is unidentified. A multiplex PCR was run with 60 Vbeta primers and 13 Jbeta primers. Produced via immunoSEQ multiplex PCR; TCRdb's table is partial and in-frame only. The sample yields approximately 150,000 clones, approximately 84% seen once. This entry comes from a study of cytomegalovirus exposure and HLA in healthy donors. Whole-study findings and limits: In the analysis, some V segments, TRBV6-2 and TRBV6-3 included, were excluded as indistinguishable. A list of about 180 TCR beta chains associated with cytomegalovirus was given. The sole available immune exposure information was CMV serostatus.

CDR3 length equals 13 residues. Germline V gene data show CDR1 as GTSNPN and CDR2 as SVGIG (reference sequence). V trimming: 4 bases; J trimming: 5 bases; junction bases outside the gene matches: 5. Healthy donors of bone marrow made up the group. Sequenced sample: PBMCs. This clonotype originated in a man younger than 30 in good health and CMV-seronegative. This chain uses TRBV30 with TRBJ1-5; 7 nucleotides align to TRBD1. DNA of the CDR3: TGTGCCTGGACAGGGGGTTCAGATCAGCCCCAGCATTTT. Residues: CAWTGGSDQPQHF.